This entry is about one T cell receptor (beta chain). This specimen belongs to a study of shared clonotypes between healthy human individuals. At the level of the study: Donor ages ranged 18 to 49 years: a couple of women, a few men.

Caucasian adults living in Nashville, Tennessee, provided all samples. Among the unsorted PBMC samples, replicate PCRs used around 280 ng DNA, approximately 30,000 T cell genomes. On ten immunoSEQ deep assay plates, unsorted PBMC DNA was sequenced. TCRdb's copy holds only in-frame clones and misses some; the assay was immunoSEQ multiplex PCR. The sample yields fewer than 600,000 clones, 70% to 80% seen once. The junction had 8 bases not matched to a gene; V was cut back by 4 bases and J by 7 bases. Germline V gives CDR1 PRHDT, CDR2 FYEKMQ (reference sequence). The CDR3 spans 15 residues. The source material was PBMCs. This chain joins TRBV13 and TRBJ2-7, with TRBD2 matching over 12 bases. The TCR sequence derives from a woman aged 40 to 50 in good health. Some clones in this sample may be carry-over from other donors' samples. This CDR3 reads CASSSLTSGRGEQYF. The CDR3 coding sequence is TGTGCCAGCAGCTCCCTGACTAGCGGGAGAGGAGAGCAGTACTTC.